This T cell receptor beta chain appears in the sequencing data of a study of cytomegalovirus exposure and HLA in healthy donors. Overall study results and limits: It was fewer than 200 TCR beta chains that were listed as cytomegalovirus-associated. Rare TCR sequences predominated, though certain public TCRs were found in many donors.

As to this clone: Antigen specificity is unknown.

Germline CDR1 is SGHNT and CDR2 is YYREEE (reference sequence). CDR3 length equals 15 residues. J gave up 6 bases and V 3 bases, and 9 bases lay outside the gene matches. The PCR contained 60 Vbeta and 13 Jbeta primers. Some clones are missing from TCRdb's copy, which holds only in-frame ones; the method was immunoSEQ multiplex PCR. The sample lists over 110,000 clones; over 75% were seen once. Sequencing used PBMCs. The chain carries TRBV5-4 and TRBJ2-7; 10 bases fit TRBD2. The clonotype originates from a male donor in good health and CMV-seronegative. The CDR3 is CASSSLAGVASEQYF. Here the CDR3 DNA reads TGTGCCAGCAGCTCCCTAGCGGGAGTCGCAAGCGAGCAGTACTTC. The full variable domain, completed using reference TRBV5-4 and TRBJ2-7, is ETGVTQSPTHLIKTRGQQVTLRCSSQSGHNTVSWYQQALGQGPQFIFQYYREEENGRGNFPPRFSGLQFPNYSSELNVNALELDDSALYLCASSSLAGVASEQYFGPGTRLTVT.